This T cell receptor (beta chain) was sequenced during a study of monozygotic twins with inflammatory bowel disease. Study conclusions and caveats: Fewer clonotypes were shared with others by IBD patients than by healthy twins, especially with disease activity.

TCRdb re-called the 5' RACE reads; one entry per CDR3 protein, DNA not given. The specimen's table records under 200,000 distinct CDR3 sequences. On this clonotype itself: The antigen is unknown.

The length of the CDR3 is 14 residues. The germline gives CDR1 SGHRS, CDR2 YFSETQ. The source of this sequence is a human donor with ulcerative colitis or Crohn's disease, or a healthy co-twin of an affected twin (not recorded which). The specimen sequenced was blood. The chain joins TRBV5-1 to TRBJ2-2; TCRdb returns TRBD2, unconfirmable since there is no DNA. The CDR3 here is CASSSPGGTGELFF. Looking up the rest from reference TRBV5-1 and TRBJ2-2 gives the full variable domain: KAGVTQTPRYLIKTRGQQVTLSCSPISGHRSVSWYQQTPGQGLQFLFEYFSETQRNKGNFPGRFSGRQFSNSRSEMNVSTLELGDSALYLCASSSPGGTGELFFGEGSRLTVL.